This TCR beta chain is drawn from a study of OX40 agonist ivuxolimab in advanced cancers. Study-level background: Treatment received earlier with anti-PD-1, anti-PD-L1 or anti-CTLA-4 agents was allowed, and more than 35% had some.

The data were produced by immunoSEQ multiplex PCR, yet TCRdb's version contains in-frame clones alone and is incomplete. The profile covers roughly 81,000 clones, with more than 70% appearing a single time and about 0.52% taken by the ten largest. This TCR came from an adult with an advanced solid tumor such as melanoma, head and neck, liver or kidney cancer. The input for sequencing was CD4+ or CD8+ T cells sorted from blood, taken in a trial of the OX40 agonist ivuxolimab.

The CDR3 coding sequence is TGTGCCAGCAGTTTGGGCGGCTCCGGGGCCAACGTCCTGACTTTC. This translates into CASSLGGSGANVLTF. This chain connects TRBV2 to TRBJ2-6; D ambiguous. The CDR3 runs 15 residues. Trimming cost V 5 bases and J 4 bases, with 12 bases left between them. Germline CDR1 reads SNHLY; CDR2 reads FYNNEI.